This T cell receptor beta chain was documented in a study of blood T cell repertoires in COVID-19. About the research overall: Spain, Italy and the United States supplied samples that represented acute and convalescent COVID-19.

Per the original methods: Reference gene primer amplification yielded estimated nucleated cell counts. The assay was immunoSEQ multiplex PCR, and TCRdb's table has in-frame clones only and misses some. That table furnishes V, J and clone size, whereas the DNA furnished D and trimming. The sample consists of over 350,000 clones, approximately 90% of them appearing once. The V end lost 6 bases, the J end lost 2 bases, and 16 bases lay between the germline ends. This CDR3 contains 15 residues. The germline V gene encodes CDR1 MNHEY and CDR2 SVGAGI. The material sequenced was peripheral blood. The receptor comes from a woman aged 25 to 39 with active or convalescent COVID-19. J is TRBJ1-2 and V is TRBV6-5; D may be TRBD1 (6 bases). The CDR3 bases are TGTGCCAGCAGCCTAGGGAGGGGGGGCAACTATGGCTACACCTTC. As protein: CASSLGRGGNYGYTF.